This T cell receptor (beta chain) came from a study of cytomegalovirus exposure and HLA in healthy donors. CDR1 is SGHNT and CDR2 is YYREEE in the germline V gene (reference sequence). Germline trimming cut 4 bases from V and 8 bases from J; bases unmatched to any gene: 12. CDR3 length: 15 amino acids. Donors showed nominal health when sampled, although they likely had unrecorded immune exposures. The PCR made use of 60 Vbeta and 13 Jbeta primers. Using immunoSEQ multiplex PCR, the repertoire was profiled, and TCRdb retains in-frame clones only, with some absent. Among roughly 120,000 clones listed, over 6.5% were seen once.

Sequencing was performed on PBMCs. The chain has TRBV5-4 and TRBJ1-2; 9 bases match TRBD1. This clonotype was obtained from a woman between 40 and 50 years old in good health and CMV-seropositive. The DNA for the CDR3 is TGTGCCAGCAGCGAAAACAGGGGGCGCATCTCGGGCTACACCTTC. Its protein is CASSENRGRISGYTF.